This T cell receptor (beta chain) was recorded in a study of molecular identifiers for immune sequencing clone quantification. Study results and caveats: Same-barcode identical TCR molecules could make highly expanded clones look smaller than they are.

This CDR3 region has 14 residues. CDR1 DFQATT and CDR2 SNEGSKA come from the germline V gene (reference sequence). Trimming removed 5 bases from V and 8 bases from J, with 21 bases in between. From approximately 20,000 to 1,000,000 sorted cells, naive CD8 libraries were generated with 10%, 30% or 50% RNA. Sorting defined naive CD8 T cells as CD8+CD4-CCR7+CD45RA+. TCRdb re-called the PCR reads through MiXCR, storing one row per CDR3 protein. The profile shows hundreds of thousands of distinct CDR3 sequences, 15% to 20% of them singletons. This clonotype was seen at least ten times. Its target is unknown.

The sequence derives from a human donor in good health. Some libraries in this study had Jurkat cell RNA spiked in. The sample comprised naive CD8+ T cells from blood, with Jurkat cell RNA spiked in. The subset is: FACS-sorted CD8+CD4-CCR7+CD45RA+ naive T cells. The chain employs TRBV20-1 and TRBJ1-1, with D maybe TRBD1 (6 bases). The CDR3 nucleotides are TGCAGTGCTCGATCAGGGGACGGACCGGTAGAAGCTTTCTTT. Amino acid sequence: CSARSGDGPVEAFF.